What follows are 20 T cell receptor beta chains derived from one specimen sequenced in a study of a mutant IDH1 vaccine in newly diagnosed glioma. Using immunoSEQ multiplex PCR, the repertoire was profiled, and TCRdb retains in-frame clones only, with some absent. The sample contains tens of thousands of clones, around nine tenths of which appear only once. Time point defined: week 47, end of study. Topical imiquimod was applied with each vaccine dose, which held 300 ug of mutant IDH1 20-mer peptide. The antigens of these receptors remain unknown. This sample comprised PBMCs, obtained from a glioma patient whose treatment included an IDH1 peptide vaccine. These receptor sequences come from a woman aged 45-65 years with glioma.

The chain couples TRBV7-6 to TRBJ1-2; D not resolved. Trimming removed 3 bases from V and 5 bases from J, with 7 bases in between. CDR1 is SGHVS and CDR2 is FNYEAQ in the germline V gene. This CDR3 comprises 12 residues. The CDR3 reads CASSLSGYGYTF. CDR3 nucleotides: TGTGCCAGCAGCTTGTCAGGTTATGGCTACACCTTC.

The chain combines TRBV28 with TRBJ2-7; D remains unclear. Per germline, CDR1 MDHEN and CDR2 SYDVKM. CDR3 length equals 17 residues. V was shortened by 7 bases and J by 3 bases, with 25 bases between the two germline ends. DNA of the CDR3: TGTGCCAGCACCCCCCCAAGCGAGGTTTCAAGGCGCTACGAGCAGTACTTC. It encodes CASTPPSEVSRRYEQYF.

This clone was observed once. This sequence joins TRBV5-1 and TRBJ1-3; 7 bases align to TRBD1. The CDR3 is 15 residues long. With 0 bases clipped from V and 1 base from J, the junction kept 1 base outside the gene matches. Germline V lookup: CDR1 SGHRS, CDR2 YFSETQ. This CDR3 reads CASSLATGSGNTIYF. CDR3 coding DNA: TGCGCCAGCAGCTTGGCGACAGGGTCTGGAAACACCATATATTTT.

The chain employs TRBV5-1 and TRBJ2-2; TRBD2 might be the D (6 bases). V shed 7 bases and J shed 4 bases, with 17 bases lying between them. The CDR3 is 15 residues long. Germline loops: CDR1 SGHRS, CDR2 YFSETQ. The CDR3 is CASGRREMGTGELFF. The CDR3 nucleotides are TGCGCCAGCGGGCGTCGGGAGATGGGCACCGGGGAGCTGTTTTTT.

This rearrangement joins TRBV4-2 to TRBJ2-4, with D unresolved. V was trimmed by 0 bases and J by 0 bases, leaving 9 bases between them. This CDR3 comprises 16 residues. Per the germline V gene, CDR1 is LGHNA and CDR2 is YNFKEQ. The CDR3 DNA is TGTGCCAGCAGCCAAGATCTGTATTTAGCCAAAAACATTCAGTACTTC. Its translation is CASSQDLYLAKNIQYF.

The genes are TRBV18 and TRBJ1-4; D perhaps matches TRBD1 (5 bases). The CDR3 sequence is 15 residues long. Trimming took 6 bases from V and 4 from J, leaving 15 bases between them. Germline loops: CDR1 KGHSH, CDR2 LQKENI. CDR3 coding DNA: TGTGCCAGCTCGCCGCCGGGACGGATTAATGAAAAACTGTTTTTT. Translation: CASSPPGRINEKLFF.

This chain uses TRBV19 with TRBJ2-1; 7 bases align to TRBD1. The CDR3 covers 14 residues. The germline CDR1 and CDR2 sequences are LNHDA and SQIVND (reference sequence). V lost 5 bases and J lost 6; bases outside the gene matches: 7. CDR3 in DNA: TGTGCCAGTAGTGCAGGGGGACATATCAATGAGCAGTTCTTC. Its translation: CASSAGGHINEQFF.

For this clone: This sample also contains other DNA sequences that code for the same CDR3. The V gene is TRBV5-1, the J gene TRBJ1-6; 10 bases are a match to TRBD1. CDR1 SGHRS and CDR2 YFSETQ come from the germline V gene. The ends lost 4 bases at V and 7 bases at J; junction bases unmatched: 2. There are 14 residues in the CDR3. CDR3 sequence reads: CASSPGQGNSPLHF. CDR3 nucleotides: TGCGCCAGCAGCCCGGGACAGGGGAATTCACCCCTCCACTTT.

The chain has TRBV28 and TRBJ1-5, with 9 bases identical to TRBD1. The V and J ends lost 6 bases and 4 bases, in that order; junction bases with no gene match: 4. The germline CDR1 and CDR2 sequences are MDHEN and SYDVKM. There are 14 residues in the CDR3. As DNA, the CDR3 is TGTGCCAGCAGGTTGGGACAGGGAAATCAGCCCCAGCATTTT. This gives the protein CASRLGQGNQPQHF.

The chain uses TRBV19 and TRBJ2-3; a possible D gene is TRBD2 (6 bases). The CDR3 is 16 amino acids. Trimming pared 5 bases from V and 3 bases from J, leaving 18 bases between. Looked up from germline, CDR1 is LNHDA and CDR2 is SQIVND (reference sequence). The CDR3 spells CASSAPVPGRTDTQYF. In nucleotides, the CDR3 is TGTGCCAGTAGTGCGCCCGTGCCAGGGAGGACAGATACGCAGTATTTT.

Of note for this clone: Within the sample, other DNA sequences also encode this same CDR3. V is TRBV11-2 and J is TRBJ2-3; no definite D call. This CDR3 comprises 12 residues. The V gene lost 4 bases and the J gene lost 0 bases, with 2 bases spanning the gap. The germline CDR1 and CDR2 sequences are SGHAT and FQNNGV. The CDR3 is CASSSSTDTQYF. The CDR3 bases are TGTGCCAGCAGCTCTAGCACAGATACGCAGTATTTT.

V is TRBV5-5 and J is TRBJ2-1; D possibly corresponds to TRBD2 (6 bases). The CDR3 is 12 residues long. Germline V gene data show CDR1 as SGHKS and CDR2 as YYEKEE (reference sequence). Trimming took off 6 bases at V and 8 bases at J, with 12 bases between the two ends. The CDR3 here is CASTRWGDEQFF. In DNA form, the CDR3 reads TGTGCCAGCACCCGTTGGGGGGATGAGCAGTTCTTC.

This chain connects TRBV18 to TRBJ2-4; no reliable D call. The CDR3 has 15 amino acids. Germline V gives CDR1 KGHSH, CDR2 LQKENI. With 1 base removed from V and 2 bases from J, the gap between germline ends came to 9 bases. The CDR3 bases are TGTGCCAGCTCACCACGGTCCGATTCCAAAAACATTCAGTACTTC. It yields the protein CASSPRSDSKNIQYF.

In this sample, this clone turned up once. The rearrangement uses TRBV9 and TRBJ2-3, with D hard to call. The V gene's germline CDR1 is SGDLS and CDR2 YYNGEE. The CDR3 is 14 residues long. V gave up 6 bases and J gave up 0 bases, with 11 bases separating them. This CDR3 is CASNEALSTDTQYF. CDR3 coding DNA: TGTGCCAGCAATGAGGCTTTGAGCACAGATACGCAGTATTTT.

The genes are TRBV11-2 and TRBJ2-1; D unclear. In germline, CDR1 is SGHAT, CDR2 FQNNGV. The CDR3 is 14 amino acids. The V end lost 5 bases, the J end lost 8 bases, and 16 bases lay between the germline ends. The CDR3 reads CASSNRAQGDEQFF. The CDR3 DNA follows: TGTGCCAGCAGCAACCGGGCTCAAGGCGATGAGCAGTTCTTC.

The chain joins TRBV28 to TRBJ2-7; no definite D call. Germline V CDR1 and CDR2: MDHEN, SYDVKM. The CDR3 has 14 residues. The V end was cut by 4 bases, the J end by 2 bases, with 12 bases between. The DNA for the CDR3 is TGTGCCAGCAGTTCCCCCGTGGGAACCTACGAGCAGTACTTC. Its translation is CASSSPVGTYEQYF. Variable domain in full (rest from reference TRBV28 and TRBJ2-7): DVKVTQSSRYLVKRTGEKVFLECVQDMDHENMFWYRQDPGLGLRLIYFSYDVKMKEKGDIPEGYSVSREKKERFSLILESASTNQTSMYLCASSSPVGTYEQYFGPGTRLTVT.

This clone has a single count. This rearrangement joins TRBV15 to TRBJ2-7, with 8 bases lining up with TRBD1. The germline gives CDR1 LNHNV, CDR2 YYDKDF (reference sequence). V dropped 0 bases and J dropped 2; count of bases not matched to a gene: 3. This CDR3 contains 15 residues. In DNA form, the CDR3 reads TGTGCCACCAGCAGAGACAGGGGGCCTACCTACGAGCAGTACTTC. This sequence encodes CATSRDRGPTYEQYF.

The table lists this clone with a few counts. The rearrangement uses TRBV6-1 and TRBJ1-5, with D possibly matching TRBD1 (5 bases). CDR3 length: 15 residues. V dropped 2 bases and J dropped 2 bases, with 10 bases sitting between them. Germline CDR1 reads MNHNS; CDR2 reads SASEGT. The DNA of the CDR3 is TGTGCCAGCAGTGAATGGCAGGGACGCAATCAGCCCCAGCATTTT. This encodes CASSEWQGRNQPQHF.

This clone appeared a single time. The J gene is TRBJ2-3, the V gene TRBV7-2; 8 bases fit TRBD2. The CDR3 covers 13 residues. Germline V gene sequence: CDR1 SGHTA, CDR2 FQGNSA. V lost 5 bases to trimming and J lost 7 bases; unmatched junction nucleotides: 5. In nucleotides, the CDR3 is TGTGCCAGCAGCAGGACTAGCTGGAATACGCAGTATTTT. It is translated as CASSRTSWNTQYF. Based on the CDR3 plus reference TRBV7-2 and TRBJ2-3, the full variable domain is GAGVSQSPSNKVTEKGKDVELRCDPISGHTALYWYRQSLGQGLEFLIYFQGNSAPDKSGLPSDRFSAERTGGSVSTLTIQRTQQEDSAVYLCASSRTSWNTQYFGPGTRLTVL.

The rearrangement uses TRBV10-1 and TRBJ1-2; D is ambiguous. Germline-derived CDR1 and CDR2 are WNHNN and SYGVQD (reference sequence). The V gene lost 2 bases and the J gene lost 3 bases, with 7 bases spanning the gap. The CDR3 loop spans 13 amino acids. The CDR3 reads CASSETEDYGYTF. The CDR3 DNA reads TGCGCCAGCAGTGAGACAGAAGACTATGGCTACACCTTC.